The sequence of this T cell receptor (beta chain) was determined in a study of shared clonotypes between healthy human individuals. General study results and limits: With few donors, the genetic and exposure-history diversity represented was limited.

Turning to this clone: The antigen is unknown.

TCRdb's copy holds only in-frame clones and misses some; the assay was immunoSEQ multiplex PCR. The data contain some 1.5 million clones, roughly 96% of them singletons. The V end was cut by 4 bases, the J end by 0 bases, with 14 bases between. CDR3 size: 16 residues. Germline lookup yields CDR1 MGHRA and CDR2 YSYEKL. The sample comprised naive CD4+ T cells sorted from blood. The subset is: CD45RA+ positively selected. This receptor was obtained from a young man in good health. The rearrangement links TRBV4-1 to TRBJ2-3; perhaps D is TRBD1 or TRBD2 (6 bases each). CDR3 nucleotide sequence: TGCGCCAGCAGCCGGGGGGACACCGTTAGCACAGATACGCAGTATTTT. It translates to CASSRGDTVSTDTQYF.